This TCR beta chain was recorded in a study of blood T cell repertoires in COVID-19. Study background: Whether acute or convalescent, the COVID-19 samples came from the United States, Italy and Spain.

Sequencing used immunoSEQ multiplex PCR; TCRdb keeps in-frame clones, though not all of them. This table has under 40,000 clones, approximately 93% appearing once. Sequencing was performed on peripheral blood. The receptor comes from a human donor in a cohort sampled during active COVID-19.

The CDR3 DNA sequence: TGTGCCAGCTCAAGGGAGTACCAAGAGACCCAGTACTTC. Translating gives CASSREYQETQYF. V gene TRBV18 combines with J gene TRBJ2-5, with D maybe TRBD2 (5 bases). Trimming removed 5 bases from V and 0 bases from J, with 7 bases in between. CDR3 length: 13 amino acids. Germline loops: CDR1 KGHSH, CDR2 LQKENI.